This T cell receptor (beta chain) was sequenced for a study of CD8+CD57+ T cells in acquired aplastic anemia. Turning to the study itself: Sorted CD4+ and CD8+ cells gave a mean 3.2 ug DNA, range 0.2 to 27.4 ug. CD4+ cells from healthy donors averaged about 10.8 million reads.

This CDR3 has 14 residues. CDR1 and CDR2 (germline): SEHNR, FQNEAQ (reference sequence). J lost 3 bases, V lost 5 bases, and 6 bases had no gene match. Study findings and constraints: Controls and patients did not differ significantly in CD8+ Simpson's diversity. The study identified under 30 CD8+ CDR3 sequences shared by patients and controls.

A remark on this clonotype: Its target is unknown.

Profiling of TCR beta VDJ combinations and CDR3 sequences used genomic DNA as template. MiXCR was run by TCRdb on the reads, yielding one entry per CDR3 protein. The table has more than 100,000 distinct CDR3 sequences, around 46% seen once. The receptor was derived from a human donor in good health, serving as a control. V gene TRBV7-9 combines with J gene TRBJ1-2, with 7 bases fitting TRBD1. The material sequenced was sorted CD4+, CD8+, or CD8+CD57+ T cells (not recorded which) from PBMCs. CDR3 sequence reads: CASSPYQGDYGYTF. CDR3 coding DNA: TGTGCCAGCAGCCCGTATCAGGGGGACTATGGCTACACCTTC.